This T cell receptor (beta chain) was identified during a study of blood T cell repertoires in COVID-19. The table came from immunoSEQ multiplex PCR; TCRdb's copy has only in-frame clones and leaves some out. Of fewer than 400,000 clones in the sample, 85% were seen once. With 4 bases clipped from V and 3 bases from J, the junction kept 2 bases outside the gene matches. The CDR3 spans 14 residues. The germline CDR1 and CDR2 sequences are SGHTA and FQGNSA. A few counts support this clone. This sequence originates from a woman between 25 and 40 years old who had been exposed to COVID-19. The chain combines TRBV7-2 with TRBJ2-7; TRBD1 aligns across 11 bases. Input material: PBMCs or T cells enriched from blood (not recorded which). In nucleotides, the CDR3 is TGTGCCAGCAGCTCGGACAGGGGGCTCTACGAGCAGTACTTC. This translates into CASSSDRGLYEQYF. Full variable domain (outside the CDR3, taken from reference TRBV7-2 and TRBJ2-7): GAGVSQSPSNKVTEKGKDVELRCDPISGHTALYWYRQSLGQGLEFLIYFQGNSAPDKSGLPSDRFSAERTGGSVSTLTIQRTQQEDSAVYLCASSSDRGLYEQYFGPGTRLTVT.